The 6 T cell receptor beta chains below were found in one sample sequenced in a study of blood T cell repertoires in COVID-19. The table came from immunoSEQ multiplex PCR; TCRdb's copy has only in-frame clones and leaves some out. This table has more than 65,000 clones, roughly 84% appearing once. What was sequenced was peripheral blood. The receptors come from a man aged 45-60 years with active COVID-19.

This clone has more than one count but fewer than ten. The chain has TRBV15 and TRBJ1-5; 8 nucleotides line up with TRBD1. Germline assignment: CDR1 LNHNV and CDR2 YYDKDF (reference sequence). Trimming at V came to 3 bases and at J to 6 bases, leaving 7 bases not matched to a gene. CDR3 size: 15 residues. CDR3: CATSSFDRGGQPQHF. The DNA of the CDR3 is TGTGCCACCAGCAGCTTCGACAGGGGCGGTCAGCCCCAGCATTTT.

The V gene is TRBV11-2, the J gene TRBJ1-6; 9 nucleotides match TRBD1. With 4 bases clipped from V and 8 bases from J, the junction kept 6 bases outside the gene matches. The CDR3 totals 15 residues. Germline lookup yields CDR1 SGHAT and CDR2 FQNNGV. This CDR3 reads CASSSSGTGYSPLHF. CDR3 DNA sequence: TGTGCCAGCAGCTCCTCCGGGACAGGGTATTCACCCCTCCACTTT.

On this clone: A read error may account for a junction end that differs from germline. The gene calls are TRBV9 and TRBJ2-5; TRBD1 might be the D (6 bases). In germline, CDR1 is SGDLS, CDR2 YYNGEE. The CDR3 totals 15 residues. CDR3 loop: CAGSVDRGGQETQYF. In nucleotides, the CDR3 is TGTGCCGGCAGCGTAGACAGAGGGGGCCAAGAGACCCAGTACTTC. Full variable domain (remainder filled in from reference TRBV9 and TRBJ2-5): DSGVTQTPKHLITATGQRVTLRCSPRSGDLSVYWYQQSLDQGLQFLIQYYNGEERAKGNILERFSAQQFPDLHSELNLSSLELGDSALYFCAGSVDRGGQETQYFGPGTRLLVL.

V gene TRBV29-1 combines with J gene TRBJ2-7; 9 bases line up with TRBD1. The CDR3 spans 16 residues. V trimming: 3 bases; J trimming: 1 base; junction bases outside the gene matches: 10. The germline CDR1 and CDR2 sequences are SQVTM and ANQGSEA. CDR3 amino acids: CSVEGLTGGDSYEQYF. CDR3 nucleotides: TGCAGCGTTGAGGGCCTTACAGGGGGCGATTCCTACGAGCAGTACTTC.

The genes are TRBV2 and TRBJ1-2; D gene ambiguous. Germline V CDR1 and CDR2: SNHLY, FYNNEI. This CDR3 spans 13 amino acids. With 3 bases removed from V and 5 bases from J, the gap between germline ends came to 10 bases. The CDR3 DNA follows: TGTGCCAGCAGTGATCCCCGGACTTATGGCTACACCTTC. Its protein is CASSDPRTYGYTF.

V gene TRBV19 combines with J gene TRBJ2-2; 13 bases match TRBD2. The CDR3 spans 22 residues. Per germline, CDR1 LNHDA and CDR2 SQIVND (reference sequence). J was trimmed by 3 bases and V by 2 bases; bases with no gene match: 18. CDR3 amino acids: CASSISPRYATSGRWDTGELFF. In DNA form, the CDR3 reads TGTGCCAGTAGTATATCCCCGCGTTACGCGACTAGCGGGAGGTGGGACACCGGGGAGCTGTTTTTT.